These T cell receptor beta chains were read from a single sample in a study of T cell changes during pregnancy in multiple sclerosis. Sequenced by immunoSEQ multiplex PCR; TCRdb stores in-frame clones only, minus some. Of 30,000 to 35,000 clones listed, approximately 90% were seen once; the top ten hold 6% to 7.5%. This specimen consisted of CD8+ T cells from peripheral blood mononuclear cells, obtained in the second trimester of pregnancy. The receptor source for this set is a female donor with multiple sclerosis, enrolled in a pregnancy study. Each CDR3 is given with its conserved first and last residue. The D gene is left open where the match is weak. Size values are once, few and many counts, or a class for expanded clones, and some rows have none.

TRBV7-9	TRBJ2-7	TRBD2	.	TGTGCCAGCAGGGGGACTAGCGGGAGCTCCTACGAGCAGTACTTC	CASRGTSGSSYEQYF
TRBV19	TRBJ1-1	.	.	TGTGCCAGTAGTACGACAGGTAACACTGAAGCTTTCTTT	CASSTTGNTEAFF
TRBV7-9	TRBJ2-1	TRBD2	.	TGTGCCAGCGGAGCGGGGGGCTACAATGAGCAGTTCTTC	CASGAGGYNEQFF
TRBV11-2	TRBJ1-4	TRBD1	.	TGTGCCAGCAGCGGAAACAGGGGAGGTAATGACGAAAAACTGTTTTTT	CASSGNRGGNDEKLFF
TRBV27	TRBJ2-1	.	once	TGTGCCAGCAGGGATCGAGCGGGTAGCAATGAGCAGTTCTTC	CASRDRAGSNEQFF
TRBV6-4	TRBJ2-3	TRBD2	many	TGTGCCAGCAGTACTAGCGGGAGCACAGATACGCAGTATTTT	CASSTSGSTDTQYF
TRBV27	TRBJ2-1	.	.	TGTGCCAGCAGTTCCCCTTTTGGAGGGGCGGAAGGCAATGAGCAGTTCTTC	CASSSPFGGAEGNEQFF
TRBV5-8	TRBJ2-1	TRBD2	.	TGTGCCAGCACCTATGGGAGCGGGAGCATCCACAATGAGCAGTTCTTC	CASTYGSGSIHNEQFF
TRBV4-3	TRBJ2-5	TRBD1	.	TGCGCCAGCAGCCATGAGGACAGGCCCCAAGAGACCCAGTACTTC	CASSHEDRPQETQYF
TRBV10-3	TRBJ2-7	TRBD2	.	TGTGCCATCAGCAAGACTAGCGGGAGCTCCTACGAGCAGTACTTC	CAISKTSGSSYEQYF
TRBV4-2	TRBJ1-6	.	.	TGTGCCAGCAGCCAAGACTTAGGGGAGGGGATAAGACCCCTCCACTTT	CASSQDLGEGIRPLHF
TRBV6-1	TRBJ1-5	.	.	TGTGCCAGCAGTTCTACCGAACTAAGCAATCAGCCCCAGCATTTT	CASSSTELSNQPQHF
TRBV5-5	TRBJ1-1	.	few	TGTGCCAGCAGCATATCCGGGACAACCACTGAAGCTTTCTTT	CASSISGTTTEAFF
TRBV28	TRBJ1-1	.	.	TGTGCCAGCAGTGCTTACAGGGAGTATCTTACTGAAGCTTTCTTT	CASSAYREYLTEAFF
TRBV19	TRBJ2-7	TRBD1	.	TGTGCCAGTAGTATTCGACAGGGGCTCGAGCAGTACTTC	CASSIRQGLEQYF
TRBV6-5	TRBJ2-7	.	.	TGTGCCAGCAAGACCCCAGGCGACGAGCAGTACTTC	CASKTPGDEQYF